This T cell receptor beta chain was recorded in a study of identifying expanded T cells in peripheral blood (dated 2019 in TCRdb). For the wider study: Four technical replicates, made by sequencing separate aliquots from the same pool of genomic DNA, were compared pairwise.

From the germline V gene, CDR1 is SGHRS and CDR2 is YFSETQ. The trim is 3 bases for V and 6 bases for J, with a gap of 10 bases between the germline ends. Inclusive of the bounding cysteine and phenylalanine, the CDR3 is 13 residues long. The DNA shown is the 39-base CDR3, in frame from base 1. The paper's findings and limits, for the study overall: Variance in clone template counts between approximately 2-week samples significantly increased with total template count across all healthy donors. Between technical replicates the binomial model flagged about 1.2 differentially abundant clones, whereas over around two weeks the binomial model flagged about 15 and over approximately four weeks 19 to 20. The authors expected that over much longer intervals, such as months to years, biological variance in healthy repertoires might increase even further. Across all healthy-donor time intervals, the beta-binomial model significantly lowered both the number of clones called differentially abundant and the false-positive rate.

Remarks on this clone: What antigen it recognizes has not been identified. No much larger clone exists at a distance of one base, and base qualities are not known.

TCRbeta CDR3 regions were profiled by bias-controlled multiplex PCR amplification of genomic DNA with the immunoSEQ Assay. Turning to the authors' computational methods: To quantify the absolute abundance of each unique TCRbeta CDR3 region, the sequences were collapsed and filtered. Two models were used to test differential abundance: a binomial model (Fisher-equivalent) and a beta-binomial model that adds time-dependent variance fitted from healthy donors. Clones with fewer than 5 combined templates were excluded, and clones with Benjamini-Hochberg FDR below 0.01 were called differentially abundant. In the beta-binomial model, variance was expressed as a function of the total template count across the two samples, in the form v = (b*log(k)+a)^2. In its TCRdb copy, this immuneACCESS table keeps in-frame sequences only and misses some clones. Where compared with another copy, unresolved V genes explain less than half of these, and the others have no known cause. V and J calls and clone size are given by that table; D and trimming were obtained from the DNA. In all, the sample holds over 100,000 clones, and around 89% of those were seen once. Of the sample, just under 8.5% falls within the top ten clones.

No immune events, such as infections, were documented for the healthy donors during the collection period. Healthy-donor blood repertoires served as a training cohort to calibrate time-dependent variance in a beta-binomial model of T-cell clone differential abundance. The training cohort comprised roughly ten healthy donors, 3 female and 7 male. The donors were between about 29 and 65 years old, with an average age of approximately 47 years. Whole blood from each healthy donor was obtained from a commercial supplier and was collected at three time points around 2 weeks apart. Genomic DNA was extracted from unsorted whole blood for immunosequencing.

The sequence links TRBV5-1 to TRBJ1-5; no D gene is confidently identified. The TCR was taken from a person aged 18-69 years in good health. The sequenced sample was blood. This receptor carries the CDR3 CASSSNSGQPQHF. The DNA sequence reads TGCGCCAGCAGCTCTAATTCGGGTCAGCCCCAGCATTTT.